This TCR beta chain originates from a study of blood T cell repertoires in COVID-19. The CDR3 loop spans 15 amino acids. V trimming: 5 bases; J trimming: 8 bases; junction bases outside the gene matches: 14. CDR1 and CDR2 from the germline V gene are MNHEY and SVGAGI. Using immunoSEQ multiplex PCR, the repertoire was profiled, and TCRdb retains in-frame clones only, with some absent. In the table there are over 200,000 clones, approximately 90% of which are singletons. The specimen sequenced was peripheral blood. This sequence was found in a man under 40 with COVID-19, enrolled during active disease. V gene TRBV6-5 combines with J gene TRBJ1-2; 7 bases are shared with TRBD1. In nucleotides, the CDR3 is TGTGCCAGCAGTACTCGGGACAGCCCTCTCGAGGGCTACACCTTC. It translates to CASSTRDSPLEGYTF.